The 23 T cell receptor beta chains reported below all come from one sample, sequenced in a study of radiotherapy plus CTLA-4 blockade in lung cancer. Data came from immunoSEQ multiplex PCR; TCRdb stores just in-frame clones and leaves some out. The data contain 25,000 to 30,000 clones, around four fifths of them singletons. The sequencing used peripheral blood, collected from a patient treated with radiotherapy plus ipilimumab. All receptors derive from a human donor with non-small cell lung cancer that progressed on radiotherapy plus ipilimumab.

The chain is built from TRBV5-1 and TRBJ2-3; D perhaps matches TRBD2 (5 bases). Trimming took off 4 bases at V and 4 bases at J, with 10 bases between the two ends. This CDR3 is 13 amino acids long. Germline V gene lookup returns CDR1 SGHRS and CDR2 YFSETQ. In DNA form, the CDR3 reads TGCGCCAGCAGCCCGGGGAACCCAGATACGCAGTATTTT. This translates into CASSPGNPDTQYF.

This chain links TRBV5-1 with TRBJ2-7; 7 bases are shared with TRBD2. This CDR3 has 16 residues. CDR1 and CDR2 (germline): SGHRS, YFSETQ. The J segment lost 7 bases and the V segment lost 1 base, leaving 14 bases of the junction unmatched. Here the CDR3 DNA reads TGCGCCAGCAGCTTGAATTTTGGGGGAGGGCCAGGGGAGCAGTACTTC. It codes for CASSLNFGGGPGEQYF.

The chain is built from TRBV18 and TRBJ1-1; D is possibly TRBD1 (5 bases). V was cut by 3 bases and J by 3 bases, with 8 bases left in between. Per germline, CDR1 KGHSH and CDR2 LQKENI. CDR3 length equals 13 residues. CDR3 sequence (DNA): TGTGCCAGCTCACCGGGGGTCTACACTGAAGCTTTCTTT. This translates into CASSPGVYTEAFF.

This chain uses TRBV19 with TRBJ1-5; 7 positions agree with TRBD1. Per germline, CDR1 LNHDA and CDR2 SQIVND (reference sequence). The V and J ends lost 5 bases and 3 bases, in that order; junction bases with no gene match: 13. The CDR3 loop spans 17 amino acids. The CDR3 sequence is CASSGRWDRGDNQPQHF. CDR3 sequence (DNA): TGTGCCAGTAGTGGGAGGTGGGACAGAGGAGACAATCAGCCCCAGCATTTT.

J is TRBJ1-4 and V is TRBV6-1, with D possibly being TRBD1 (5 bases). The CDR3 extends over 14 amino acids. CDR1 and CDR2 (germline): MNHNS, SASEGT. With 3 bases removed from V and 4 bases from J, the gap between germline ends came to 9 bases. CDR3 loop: CASSEGRGNEKLFF. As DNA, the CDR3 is TGTGCCAGCAGTGAGGGGCGCGGTAATGAAAAACTGTTTTTT.

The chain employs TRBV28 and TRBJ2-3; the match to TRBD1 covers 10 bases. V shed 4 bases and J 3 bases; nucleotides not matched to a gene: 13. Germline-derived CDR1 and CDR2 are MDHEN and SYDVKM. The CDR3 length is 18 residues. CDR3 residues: CASSSPPRSDRGTDTQYF. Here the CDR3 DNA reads TGTGCCAGCAGTTCCCCGCCGCGGTCGGACAGGGGGACAGATACGCAGTATTTT.

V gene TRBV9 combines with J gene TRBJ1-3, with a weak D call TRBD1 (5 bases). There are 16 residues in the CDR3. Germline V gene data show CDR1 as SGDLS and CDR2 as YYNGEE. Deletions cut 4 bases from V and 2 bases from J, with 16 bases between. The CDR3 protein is CASSPSGGFTGNTIYF. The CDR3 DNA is TGTGCCAGCAGCCCATCGGGGGGTTTTACTGGAAACACCATATATTTT.

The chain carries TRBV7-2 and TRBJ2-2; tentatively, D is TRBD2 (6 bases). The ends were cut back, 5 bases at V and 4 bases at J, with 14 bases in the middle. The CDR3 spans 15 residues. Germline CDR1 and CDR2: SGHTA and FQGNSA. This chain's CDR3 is CASSPDSAGTGELFF. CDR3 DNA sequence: TGTGCCAGCAGCCCGGACTCAGCGGGCACCGGGGAGCTGTTTTTT.

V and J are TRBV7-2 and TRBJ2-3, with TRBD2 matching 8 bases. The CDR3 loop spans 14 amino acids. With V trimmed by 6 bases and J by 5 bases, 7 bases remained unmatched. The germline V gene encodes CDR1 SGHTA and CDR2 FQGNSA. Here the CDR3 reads CASSPGLAGDTQYF. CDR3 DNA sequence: TGTGCCAGCAGTCCCGGACTAGCAGGAGATACGCAGTATTTT.

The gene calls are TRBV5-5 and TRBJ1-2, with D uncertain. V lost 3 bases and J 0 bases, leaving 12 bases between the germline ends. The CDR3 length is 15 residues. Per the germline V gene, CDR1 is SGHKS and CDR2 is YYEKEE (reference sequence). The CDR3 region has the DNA TGTGCCAGCAGCTCATCGGGCCCGTCTAACTATGGCTACACCTTC. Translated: CASSSSGPSNYGYTF.

The CDR3: CASSRAAGGLSYEQYF. CDR3 nucleotide sequence: TGTGCCAGCAGTCGCGCCGCAGGGGGCCTCTCCTACGAGCAGTACTTC. The chain uses TRBV5-4 and TRBJ2-7, with 8 positions matching TRBD1. Germline trimming cut 5 bases from V and 0 bases from J; bases unmatched to any gene: 10. Germline V gives CDR1 SGHNT, CDR2 YYREEE (reference sequence). CDR3 size: 16 residues.

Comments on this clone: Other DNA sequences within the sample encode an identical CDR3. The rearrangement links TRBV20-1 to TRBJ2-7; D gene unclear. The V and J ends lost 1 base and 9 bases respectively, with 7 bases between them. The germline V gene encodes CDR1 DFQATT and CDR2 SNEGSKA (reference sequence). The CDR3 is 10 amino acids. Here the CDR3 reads CSARVGRQYF. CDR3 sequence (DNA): TGCAGTGCTAGAGTCGGTAGGCAGTACTTC.

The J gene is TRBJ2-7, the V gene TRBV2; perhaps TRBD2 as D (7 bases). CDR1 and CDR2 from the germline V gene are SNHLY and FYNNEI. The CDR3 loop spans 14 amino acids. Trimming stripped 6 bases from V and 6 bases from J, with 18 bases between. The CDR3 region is CASRGARTSPEQYF. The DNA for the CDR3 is TGTGCCAGCAGGGGGGCACGGACTAGTCCCGAGCAGTACTTC.

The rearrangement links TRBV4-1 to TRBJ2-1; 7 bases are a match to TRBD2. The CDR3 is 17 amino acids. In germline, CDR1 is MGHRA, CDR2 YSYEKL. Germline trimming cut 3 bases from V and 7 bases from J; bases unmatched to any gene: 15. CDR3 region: CASSHPLRGLGGNEQFF. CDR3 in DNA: TGCGCCAGCAGCCACCCCCTGCGGGGCTTGGGGGGGAATGAGCAGTTCTTC.

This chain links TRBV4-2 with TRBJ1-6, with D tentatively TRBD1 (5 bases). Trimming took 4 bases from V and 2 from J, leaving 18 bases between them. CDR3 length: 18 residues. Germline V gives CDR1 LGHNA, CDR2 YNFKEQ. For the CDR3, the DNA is TGTGCCAGCAGCCTCTTGGGGGGGGATAGGACCTATAATTCACCCCTCCACTTT. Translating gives CASSLLGGDRTYNSPLHF.

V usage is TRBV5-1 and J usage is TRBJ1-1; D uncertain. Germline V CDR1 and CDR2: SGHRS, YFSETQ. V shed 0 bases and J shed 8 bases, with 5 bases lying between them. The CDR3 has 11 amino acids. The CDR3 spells CASSLGQEAFF. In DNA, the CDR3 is TGCGCCAGCAGCTTGGGACAAGAAGCTTTCTTT.

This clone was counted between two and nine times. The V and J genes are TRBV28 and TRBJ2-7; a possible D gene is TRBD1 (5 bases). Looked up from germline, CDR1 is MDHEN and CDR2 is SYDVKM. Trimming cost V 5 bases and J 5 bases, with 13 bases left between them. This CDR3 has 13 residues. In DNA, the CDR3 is TGTGCCAGCAGTGCCCCCGCAGGGAACGAGCAGTACTTC. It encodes CASSAPAGNEQYF.

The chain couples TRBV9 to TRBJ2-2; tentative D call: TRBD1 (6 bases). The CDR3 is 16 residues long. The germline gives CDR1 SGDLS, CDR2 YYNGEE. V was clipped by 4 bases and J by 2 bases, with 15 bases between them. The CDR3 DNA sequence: TGTGCCAGCAGCCCTCCTATCAGGGGTAACACCGGGGAGCTGTTTTTT. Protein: CASSPPIRGNTGELFF.

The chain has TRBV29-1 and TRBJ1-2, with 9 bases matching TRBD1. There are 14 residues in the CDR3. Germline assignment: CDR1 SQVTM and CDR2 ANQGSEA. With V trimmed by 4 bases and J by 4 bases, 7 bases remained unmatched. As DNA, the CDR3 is TGCAGCGTTGTTGGGGGACAGGGTTCCTATGGCTACACCTTC. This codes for CSVVGGQGSYGYTF.

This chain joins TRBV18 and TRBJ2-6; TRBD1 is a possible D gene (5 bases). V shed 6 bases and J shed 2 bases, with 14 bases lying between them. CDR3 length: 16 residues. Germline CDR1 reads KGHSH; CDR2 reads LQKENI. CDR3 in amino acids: CASSVTAYPGANVLTF. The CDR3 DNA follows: TGTGCCAGCTCCGTGACAGCCTACCCTGGGGCCAACGTCCTGACTTTC.

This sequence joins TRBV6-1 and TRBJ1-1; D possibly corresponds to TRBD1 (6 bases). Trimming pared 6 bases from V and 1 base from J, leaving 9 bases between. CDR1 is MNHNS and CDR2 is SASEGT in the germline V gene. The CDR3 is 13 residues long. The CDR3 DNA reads TGTGCCAGCAGCGAGACAGGGAACACTGAAGCTTTCTTT. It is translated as CASSETGNTEAFF.

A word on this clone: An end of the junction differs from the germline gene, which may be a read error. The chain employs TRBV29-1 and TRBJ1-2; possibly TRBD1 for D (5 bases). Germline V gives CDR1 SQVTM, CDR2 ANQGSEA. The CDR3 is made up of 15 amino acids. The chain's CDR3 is CSVENSDQGPYRYTF. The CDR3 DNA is TGCAGCGTTGAAAACAGCGATCAGGGCCCCTATCGCTACACCTTC.

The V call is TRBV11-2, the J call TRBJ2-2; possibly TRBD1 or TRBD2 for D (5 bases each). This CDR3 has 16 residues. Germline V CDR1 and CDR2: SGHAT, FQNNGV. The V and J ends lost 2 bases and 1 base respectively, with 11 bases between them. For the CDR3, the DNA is TGTGCCAGCAGCTTAAGGAGGACATTGAACACCGGGGAGCTGTTTTTT. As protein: CASSLRRTLNTGELFF.